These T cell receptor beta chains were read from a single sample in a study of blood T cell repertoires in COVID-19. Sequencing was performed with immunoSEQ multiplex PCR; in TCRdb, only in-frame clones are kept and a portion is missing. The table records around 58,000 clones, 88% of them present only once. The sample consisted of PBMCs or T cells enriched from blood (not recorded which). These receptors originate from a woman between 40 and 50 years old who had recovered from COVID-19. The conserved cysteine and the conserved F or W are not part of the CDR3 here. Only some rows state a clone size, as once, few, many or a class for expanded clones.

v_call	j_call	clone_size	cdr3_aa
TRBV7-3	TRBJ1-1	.	ASSSQGNTEAF
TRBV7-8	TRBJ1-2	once	ASSLALGQSNNYGYT
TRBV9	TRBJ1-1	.	ASSAGQTNTEAF
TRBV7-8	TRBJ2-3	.	ASSSRLGARGTDTQY
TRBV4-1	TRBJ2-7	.	ASSPLAGGLSYEQY
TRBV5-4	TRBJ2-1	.	ASSLDLATTYNEQF
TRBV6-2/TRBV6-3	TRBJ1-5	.	ASSYSGGAGQPQH
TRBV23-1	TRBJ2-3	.	ASSSLTDPGQENTDTQY
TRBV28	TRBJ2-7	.	ASRGGSYEQY
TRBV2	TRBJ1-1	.	ASRRTETEAF
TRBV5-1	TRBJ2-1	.	ASSAGAVGEQF
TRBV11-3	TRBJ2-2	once	ASSRDRGWRMRELF
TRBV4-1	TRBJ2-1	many	ASSQVMGGLFDEQF
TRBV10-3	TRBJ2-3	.	AINGQGGTDTQY
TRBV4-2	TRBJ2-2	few	ASSLRTSGGAIDTGELF
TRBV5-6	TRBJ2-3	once	ASSLPAAGFTDTQY
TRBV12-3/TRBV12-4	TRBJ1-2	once	ASSQGEYGYT
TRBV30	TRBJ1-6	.	AWGDSPSSYNSPLH
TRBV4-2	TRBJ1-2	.	ASSTLGGNYGYT
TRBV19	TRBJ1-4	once	ASSIGGGAANEKLF